This T cell receptor (beta chain) was sequenced for a study of CD8+ T cells in alopecia areata (dated by TCRdb to the late 2010s). Concerning the study at large: The treated patients took part in an open-label pilot trial in which moderate-to-severe alopecia areata was treated with oral tofacitinib at 5 to 10 mg twice daily. TCRbeta CDR3 regions were amplified by immunoSEQ multiplex PCR using 35 Vbeta forward and 13 Jbeta reverse primers. Patients stayed on tofacitinib for 6 to 18 months and then had 6 months of follow-up off drug so that delayed response and recurrence could be assessed. On the human side, TCRbeta sequencing was run on scalp tissue and on sorted CD4+ and CD8+ peripheral blood T cells from healthy controls and from alopecia areata patients with either patchy or totalis/universalis disease. For the treated patients, the SALT score, which quantifies what percentage of scalp surface area is affected, served as the measure of disease severity. RNA came from the PAXgene miRNA kit for fixed scalp, the miRNeasy kit for PBMCs, and the RNeasy kit for mouse skin. Patients on tofacitinib were biopsied at baseline and after 4 and 24 weeks of treatment, and several of the patients also had a later scalp biopsy. In both human patients and the C3H/HeJ mouse model, the study applied high-throughput TCRbeta sequencing to look at T cell clonal expansion in alopecia areata. Scalp clonality was compared across normal scalp (n=4), patchy alopecia areata scalp (n=8), and alopecia totalis/universalis scalp (n=8).

The CDR1 and CDR2 encoded by the germline V gene (reference sequence) are SEHNR and FQNEAQ. From cysteine to phenylalanine, the CDR3 is 16 amino acids long. The read is trimmed to its CDR3 DNA, 48 bases read in frame from base 1. At the junction V is shortened by 4 bases and J by 0 bases, with 13 bases in between. This clone appeared a few times. Which antigen it targets is not known. No clone much larger than this one lies a single base away; base qualities are absent. The sample's time point label, decoded: less than five weeks on oral tofacitinib. The treatment or condition label here, explained by the study, means: oral pan-JAK inhibitor, 5-10 mg twice daily. Lesional scalp punch biopsies and peripheral blood were obtained from alopecia areata patients. PBMCs were isolated by density centrifugation and stained for CD3, CD4 and CD8, and CD4+ and CD8+ T cells were sorted on a FACSAria. The paper's findings and limits, for the study overall: Resident alphabeta T cells in normal human skin are also sequenced, complicating scalp TCR repertoire analysis, unlike mouse skin dominated by gammadelta T cells. Scalp clonality and the number of expanded CD8+ clones among the top 100 scalp clones were significantly decreased by tofacitinib. During tofacitinib treatment, many expanded lesional clones remained in scalp and blood, and this persistence may partly explain relapse after treatment is stopped. Shared TCR sequences between patients were less evident than in mice, which may be partly attributable to HLA diversity in the patient population. Higher clonality and more expanded CD8+ clones were observed in lesional scalp than in normal scalp, particularly in alopecia totalis/universalis, a finding suggestive of antigenic drive. Because the treated cohort was small and had only one nonresponder, larger studies are needed to examine links between baseline CD8+ expansion and response.

The library was obtained by the immunoSEQ multiplex PCR assay. RNA was extracted from all samples and reverse transcribed into cDNA, which served as template for TCR sequencing. First-strand cDNA was synthesized using SuperScript III with a 2:1 mix of oligo-dT and random hexamers. A synthetic immune receptor repertoire was used to gauge amplification bias, and whatever bias remained was removed computationally. On the study's bioinformatics: Raw reads were preprocessed to remove errors, and CDR3 was defined by IMGT conventions from the conserved cysteine to phenylalanine. Clonality was calculated as 1 minus Shannon entropy normalized by log2 of the number of productive unique TCRs. CD4 or CD8 identity of scalp clones was inferred by cross-referencing scalp TCRbeta sequences with sorted blood CD4 and CD8 repertoires. Held by TCRdb, this immuneACCESS table contains in-frame sequences only and omits some clones. Under half of the omission traces to an unresolved V gene where checked; the cause of the rest is unknown. V and J calls and clone size come straight from that table; D and trimming were deduced from the DNA. For this sample there are over 100,000 clones; 53% appear just once. The ten largest make up approximately 0.46% of the sample.

The chain is made from TRBV7-9 and TRBJ1-5; the D gene cannot be named for sure. This clonotype originated in a human donor with alopecia areata. The sample consisted of CD4+ T cells sorted from blood, taken at week 4, from a patient treated with tofacitinib. This receptor carries the CDR3 CASSSQNSHSNQPQHF. The DNA is TGTGCCAGCAGCTCCCAAAATTCTCATAGCAATCAGCCCCAGCATTTT.